In this sample, the clone carrying this T cell receptor (beta chain) turned up many times. These data originate in a study of blood T cells in healthy people across ages. Sample-barcoded 5' priming and a J-beta primer mix drove a second PCR of about 6 to 11 cycles. MiXCR was run by TCRdb on the 5' RACE reads, yielding one entry per CDR3 protein. The top ten clones hold roughly a tenth of a sample with some 940,000 distinct CDR3 sequences, about 28% of them seen once. Separately, the same data were catalogued under a study of T cells of mothers and their children.

This clonotype was sampled from a middle-aged woman in good health. The sequencing input was blood.

CDR3 protein: CSARDLKGGLLETQYF. DNA for the CDR3: TGCAGTGCTAGAGATCTCAAGGGAGGTTTGTTAGAGACCCAGTACTTC. V and J are TRBV20-1 and TRBJ2-5; D is perhaps TRBD2 (6 bases). Germline V gives CDR1 DFQATT, CDR2 SNEGSKA (reference sequence). The CDR3 extends over 16 amino acids. Between the trimmed V and J ends, which lost 0 bases and 4 bases, there was a span of 18 bases.